This record looks at one TCR beta chain sequence and its context. This clonotype was seen repeatedly, ten times or more. The target of this receptor is not known. No base quality information exists; no much larger clone differs at one position. This record comes from a study of CD8 T cells in ankylosing spondylitis (dated by TCRdb to the late 2010s). About the investigation overall: To find TCR variants linked to disease, the study profiled T cell receptor beta repertoires in ankylosing spondylitis patients and healthy donors. Samples of peripheral blood were taken, and for ankylosing spondylitis patients, synovial fluid was collected as well. In total, the full study cohort was made up of 110 or so healthy donors and 25 to 30 ankylosing spondylitis patients.

Summary of the overall study and its limitations: According to the report, matched synovial fluid samples from ankylosing spondylitis patients were significantly enriched for the disease-linked clones. Some TCR beta motif variants had previously been reported in synovial fluid and blood of reactive arthritis patients, which suggested common disease-initiation mechanisms. A TCR beta motif made up of under ten highly homologous amino acid variants appeared to be characteristic of blood from ankylosing spondylitis patients. The disease-linked clones showed a CD8+ phenotype and occurred at relatively low frequencies in peripheral blood.

Sequencing took place on an Illumina HiSeq 2500. Quantitative 5'-RACE with molecular barcodes was the method used to prepare the TCR beta libraries. For the original study's pipeline: Disease-linked TCR variants were identified with a new computational method built on a probabilistic model of VDJ rearrangement. The public reads were quality trimmed at Q25 with fastp and then assembled into clones with MiXCR by TCRdb, keeping productive beta chains. Rows merge per CDR3 protein into single entries with the most common DNA and genes. The V and J calls and clone size are TCRdb's, not the authors'. The sample table contains about 500,000 distinct CDR3 sequences; only one count was recorded for about 5.4% of them. Of the sample, 3% to 4.5% is held by the ten largest clones. Taken from the germline V gene, the CDR1 and CDR2 loops are MGHRA and YSYEKL. The CDR3 covers 14 residues, taking in both the cysteine and the phenylalanine. Only CDR3 DNA remains: 42 bases, in frame from the first base. V gives up 6 bases and J gives up 4 bases, and the segment between their germline ends measures 13 bases.

What was sequenced was blood, either unsorted or a sorted T cell fraction (not recorded which). This sequence originates from a male donor with ankylosing spondylitis. The rearrangement combines TRBV4-1 with TRBJ2-1; the D gene cannot be resolved reliably. The encoded CDR3 is CASSLREGYNEQFF. In nucleotide form, the sequence is TGCGCCAGCAGTCTAAGAGAAGGTTACAATGAGCAGTTCTTC.